This TCR beta chain was documented in a study of cytomegalovirus exposure and HLA in healthy donors. A note on this clone: Its antigen is still unknown.

PCR involved 60 Vbeta and 13 Jbeta primers. Profiled with immunoSEQ multiplex PCR; TCRdb holds only in-frame clones, not every one. The table includes approximately 220,000 clones, more than 75% detected once. Study-wide points: What a later analysis reportedly showed was that an Asian-associated ancestry cluster had fewer N-insertions than the approximately 670-donor mean. The classifier, whose performance was assessed in both the original and validation cohorts, reportedly diagnosed cytomegalovirus status with high specificity and sensitivity. Previously analyzed data showed that most TCR beta V segments were productive at a frequency of about 87% or about 30%.

Trimming cost V 3 bases and J 5 bases; bases outside gene matches: 1. The length of the CDR3 is 13 residues. Germline CDR1 KGHSH, CDR2 LQKENI. This TCR was recovered from a man aged 35 to 55 in good health and CMV-seropositive. Sequenced input: PBMCs. V usage is TRBV18 and J usage is TRBJ1-5; 7 positions match TRBD1. The DNA of the CDR3 is TGTGCCAGCTCACCTCAGGGGGATCAGCCCCAGCATTTT. This codes for CASSPQGDQPQHF. Full variable domain (remainder filled in from reference TRBV18 and TRBJ1-5): NAGVMQNPRHLVRRRGQEARLRCSPMKGHSHVYWYRQLPEEGLKFMVYLQKENIIDESGMPKERFSAEFPKEGPSILRIQQVVRGDSAAYFCASSPQGDQPQHFGDGTRLSIL.